These 9 T cell receptor beta chains came from one sample sequenced in a study of blood T cells in healthy people across ages. PCR was performed a second time for roughly 7 to 11 cycles using a sample-barcoded 5' primer and a J-beta primer mix. TCRdb reprocessed the 5' RACE reads via MiXCR and lists one record per CDR3 protein. The data show about 830,000 distinct CDR3 sequences, approximately 67% seen once. The sample consisted of blood. The receptors derive from a man aged 25-40 years in good health.

The chain recombines TRBV6-6 with TRBJ2-7, with 11 nucleotides matching TRBD2. The assigned J gene may be wrong: the sequence end matches TRBJ2-5 better. The CDR3 totals 16 residues. Per the germline V gene, CDR1 is MNHNY and CDR2 is SVGAGI (reference sequence). The DNA of the CDR3 is TGTGCCAGCAGTCTACCACGGACTAGCGGGCGAGAGACCCAGTACTTC. Its translation: CASSLPRTSGRETQYF.

This chain uses TRBV30 with TRBJ1-2; a weak D match, TRBD1 (6 bases). The V and J ends lost 1 base and 1 base respectively, with 16 bases between them. The CDR3 loop spans 16 amino acids. Germline V gives CDR1 GTSNPN, CDR2 SVGIG (reference sequence). CDR3 sequence: CAWSAGTGWGNYGYTF. The DNA for the CDR3 is TGTGCCTGGAGTGCCGGAACAGGGTGGGGTAACTATGGCTACACCTTC.

This clonotype has just one count. V is TRBV3-1 and J is TRBJ2-3; the match to TRBD2 covers 8 bases. Germline CDR1 LGHDT, CDR2 YNNKEL (reference sequence). V lost 0 bases and J lost 5; bases outside the gene matches: 13. The CDR3 runs to 18 residues. The CDR3 loop reads CASSQDLVVAGWVDTQYF. In nucleotides, the CDR3 is TGTGCCAGCAGCCAAGATCTTGTGGTAGCGGGGTGGGTAGATACGCAGTATTTT.

J is TRBJ1-5 and V is TRBV7-9; perhaps TRBD1 as D (6 bases). Germline CDR1 is SEHNR and CDR2 is FQNEAQ (reference sequence). CDR3 length: 15 amino acids. V lost 1 base and J lost 4, with 11 bases in between. This CDR3 is CASSLGGTKNQPQHF. CDR3 DNA sequence: TGTGCCAGCAGCTTAGGAGGGACAAAAAATCAGCCCCAGCATTTT.

This clonotype appeared once. V usage is TRBV20-1 and J usage is TRBJ2-1; TRBD2 matches at 16 bases. Germline V gene data show CDR1 as DFQATT and CDR2 as SNEGSKA (reference sequence). V lost 5 bases to trimming and J lost 6 bases; unmatched junction nucleotides: 4. CDR3 length: 15 amino acids. The CDR3 region has the DNA TGCAGTGCTGCCGGGACTAGCGGGAGGGCCAATGAGCAGTTCTTC. Translating it yields CSAAGTSGRANEQFF.

V and J are TRBV6-4 and TRBJ1-2; weak D call: TRBD1 (5 bases). Germline V gene lookup returns CDR1 MRHNA and CDR2 SNTAGT. This CDR3 is 15 amino acids long. V was cut by 6 bases and J by 5 bases, with 19 bases left in between. The CDR3 is CASSLQQGPLYGYTF. Here the CDR3 DNA reads TGTGCCAGCAGCCTCCAGCAGGGCCCCCTTTATGGCTACACCTTC.

The J gene is TRBJ2-3, the V gene TRBV3-1, with D unclear. There are 15 residues in the CDR3. Germline V lookup: CDR1 LGHDT, CDR2 YNNKEL (reference sequence). The V and J ends lost 1 base and 1 base respectively, with 9 bases between them. The CDR3 nucleotides read TGTGCCAGCAGCCAAGGATATCTGGGCACAGATACGCAGTATTTT. It translates to CASSQGYLGTDTQYF.

This clonotype was observed a few times. This chain uses TRBV20-1 with TRBJ2-3; D may be TRBD1 or TRBD2 (6 bases each). V was trimmed by 0 bases and J by 1 base, leaving 11 bases between them. CDR1 is DFQATT, CDR2 SNEGSKA, per germline (reference sequence). There are 15 residues in the CDR3. DNA for the CDR3: TGCAGTGCTAGAGATTGGGGGGCCCGCACAGATACGCAGTATTTT. Translating it yields CSARDWGARTDTQYF.

V gene TRBV4-3 combines with J gene TRBJ2-1; 9 bases line up with TRBD2. V dropped 4 bases and J dropped 10; count of bases not matched to a gene: 11. The CDR3 contains 15 residues. CDR1 and CDR2 (germline): LGHNA, YSLEER. This CDR3 reads CASSPSSGGPGEQFF. The DNA for the CDR3 is TGCGCCAGCAGCCCATCCAGCGGGGGGCCGGGGGAGCAGTTCTTC.